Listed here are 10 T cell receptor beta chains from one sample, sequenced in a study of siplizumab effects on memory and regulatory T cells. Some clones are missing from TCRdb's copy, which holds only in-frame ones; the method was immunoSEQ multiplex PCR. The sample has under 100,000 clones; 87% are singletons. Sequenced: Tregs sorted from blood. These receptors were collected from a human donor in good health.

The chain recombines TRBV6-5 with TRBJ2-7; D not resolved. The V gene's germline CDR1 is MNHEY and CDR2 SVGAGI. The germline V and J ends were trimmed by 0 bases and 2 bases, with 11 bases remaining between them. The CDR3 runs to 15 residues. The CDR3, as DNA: TGTGCCAGCAGTTACTCGTATCTTAACCCCTACGAGCAGTACTTC. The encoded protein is CASSYSYLNPYEQYF.

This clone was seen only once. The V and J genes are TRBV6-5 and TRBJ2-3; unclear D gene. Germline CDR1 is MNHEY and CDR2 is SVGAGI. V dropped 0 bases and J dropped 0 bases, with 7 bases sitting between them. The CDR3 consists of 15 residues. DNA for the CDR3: TGTGCCAGCAGTTACTCGTACAGTAGCACAGATACGCAGTATTTT. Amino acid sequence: CASSYSYSSTDTQYF.

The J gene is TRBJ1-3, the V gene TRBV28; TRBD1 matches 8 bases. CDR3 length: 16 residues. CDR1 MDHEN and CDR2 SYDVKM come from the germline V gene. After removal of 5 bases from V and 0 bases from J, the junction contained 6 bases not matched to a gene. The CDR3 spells CASSPTGGGSGNTIYF. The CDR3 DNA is TGTGCCAGCAGTCCCACAGGGGGGGGCTCTGGAAACACCATATATTTT.

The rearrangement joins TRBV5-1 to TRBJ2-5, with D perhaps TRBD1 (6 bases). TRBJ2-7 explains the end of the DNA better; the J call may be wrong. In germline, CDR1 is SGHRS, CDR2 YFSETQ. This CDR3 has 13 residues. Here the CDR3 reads CASSVDRLYEQYF. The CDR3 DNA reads TGCGCCAGCAGCGTAGACAGGCTCTACGAGCAGTACTTC.

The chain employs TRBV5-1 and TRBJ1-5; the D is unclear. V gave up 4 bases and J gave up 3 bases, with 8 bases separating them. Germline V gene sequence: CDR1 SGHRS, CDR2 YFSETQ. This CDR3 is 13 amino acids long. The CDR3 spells CASSEDLNQPQHF. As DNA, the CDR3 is TGCGCCAGCAGCGAGGACCTCAATCAGCCCCAGCATTTT.

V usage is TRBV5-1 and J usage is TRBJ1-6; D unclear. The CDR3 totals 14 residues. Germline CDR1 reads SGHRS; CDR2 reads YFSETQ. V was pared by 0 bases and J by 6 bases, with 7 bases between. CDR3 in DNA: TGCGCCAGCAGCTTGGAATTGGCTAATTCACCCCTCCACTTT. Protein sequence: CASSLELANSPLHF.

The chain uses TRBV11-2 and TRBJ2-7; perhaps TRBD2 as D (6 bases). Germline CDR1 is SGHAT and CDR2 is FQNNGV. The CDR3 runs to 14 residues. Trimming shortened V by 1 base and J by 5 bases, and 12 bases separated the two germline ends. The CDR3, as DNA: TGTGCCAGCAGCTTAGCCCCGGCTAGCGACGAGCAGTACTTC. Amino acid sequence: CASSLAPASDEQYF.

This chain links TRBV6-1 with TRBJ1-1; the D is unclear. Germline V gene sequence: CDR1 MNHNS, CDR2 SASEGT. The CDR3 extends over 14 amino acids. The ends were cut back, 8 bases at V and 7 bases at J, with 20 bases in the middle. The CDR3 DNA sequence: TGTGCCAGCTCCAAGCGGACCCTCTGGGGTGAAGCTTTCTTT. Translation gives CASSKRTLWGEAFF.

CDR3 bases: TGCGCCAGCAGCGGGGCATCCACTGAAGCTTTCTTT. Amino acids: CASSGASTEAFF. The gene calls are TRBV5-1 and TRBJ1-1; D is perhaps TRBD1 (5 bases). The V gene's germline CDR1 is SGHRS and CDR2 YFSETQ. This CDR3 contains 12 residues. Trimming cost V 4 bases and J 4 bases, with 8 bases left between them.

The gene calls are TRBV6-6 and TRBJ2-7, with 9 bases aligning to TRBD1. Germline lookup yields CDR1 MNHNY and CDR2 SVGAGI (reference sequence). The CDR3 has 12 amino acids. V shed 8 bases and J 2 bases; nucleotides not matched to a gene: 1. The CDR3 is CASRDRAYEQYF. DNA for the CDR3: TGTGCCAGCCGGGACAGGGCCTACGAGCAGTACTTC.